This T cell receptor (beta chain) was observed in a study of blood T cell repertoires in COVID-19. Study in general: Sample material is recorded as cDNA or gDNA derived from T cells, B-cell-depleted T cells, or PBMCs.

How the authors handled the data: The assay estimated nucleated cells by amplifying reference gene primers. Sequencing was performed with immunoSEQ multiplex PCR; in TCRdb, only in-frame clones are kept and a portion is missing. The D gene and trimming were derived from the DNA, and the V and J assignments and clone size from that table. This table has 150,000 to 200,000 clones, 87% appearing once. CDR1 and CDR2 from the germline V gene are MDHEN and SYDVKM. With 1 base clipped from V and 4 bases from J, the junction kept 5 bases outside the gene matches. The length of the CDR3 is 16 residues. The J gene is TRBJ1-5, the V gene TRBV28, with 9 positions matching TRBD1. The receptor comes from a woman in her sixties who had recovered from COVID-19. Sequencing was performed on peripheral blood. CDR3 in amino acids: CASSLLGQGKNQPQHF. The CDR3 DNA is TGTGCCAGCAGTTTATTGGGACAGGGCAAAAATCAGCCCCAGCATTTT.